Listed below are T cell receptor beta chains from one sample, sequenced in a study of control samples from healthy donors and cancer patients. Repertoires were generated with immunoSEQ multiplex PCR, while TCRdb's copy carries only in-frame clones and drops some. The repertoire holds 150,000 to 200,000 clones, with approximately 94% as singletons. Input material: blood. The receptor set was obtained from a woman aged 40 to 49 in good health. Each CDR3 is given with its conserved first and last residue. A D gene is named only where the DNA matches it firmly. Only some rows state a clone size, as once, few, many or a class for expanded clones.

TRBV7-2	NA	NA	TRBJ1-1	TGTGCCAGCAGCCCGCGGGACGCCCTGGGGGCTTTCTTT	CASSPRDALGAFF
TRBV19	once	NA	TRBJ1-1	TGTGCCAGTAGTACGGACGGCTTAGGACTTGAAGCTTTCTTT	CASSTDGLGLEAFF
TRBV6-6	NA	NA	TRBJ1-2	TGTGCCAGCAGCCTTACAGGGACGTCTAACTATGGCTACACCTTC	CASSLTGTSNYGYTF
TRBV7-2	once	TRBD2	TRBJ2-1	TGTGCCAGCAGCCCAGCGGGGAGGCTAGCTGGTGAGCAGTTCTTC	CASSPAGRLAGEQFF
TRBV9	NA	TRBD1	TRBJ1-5	TGTGCCAGCAGTGGGACAGGGCATAGCAATCAGCCCCAGCATTTT	CASSGTGHSNQPQHF
TRBV6-5	NA	NA	TRBJ1-2	TGTGCCAGCAGTTACAAGGGGGAGGGTGGCTACACCTTC	CASSYKGEGGYTF
TRBV18	NA	NA	TRBJ2-1	TGTGCCAGCTCATTCCGGCCGGGAAGGGATGAGCAGTTCTTC	CASSFRPGRDEQFF
TRBV7-2	NA	TRBD1	TRBJ1-6	TGTGCCAGCAGCCCGACGGACAGGGGTTCACCCCTCCACTTT	CASSPTDRGSPLHF
TRBV6-2/TRBV6-3	NA	TRBD1	TRBJ1-5	TGTGCCAGCAGTATATCAGGGGGAGGAGGCAATCAGCCCCAGCATTTT	CASSISGGGGNQPQHF
TRBV15	NA	NA	TRBJ2-4	TGTGCCACCAGCAGAGATAGGGTGACCAAAAACATTCAGTACTTC	CATSRDRVTKNIQYF
TRBV12-5	NA	NA	TRBJ2-5	TGTGCTAGTGGTTTGGCCCGGCGGGCGGAGACCCAGTACTTC	CASGLARRAETQYF
TRBV5-6	few	TRBD1	TRBJ1-4	TGTGCCAGCAGCTTTGGGACAGGGGGCAGTGCTGAAAAACTGTTTTTT	CASSFGTGGSAEKLFF
TRBV3-1/TRBV3-2	NA	NA	TRBJ2-7	TGTGCCAGCAGCCAAGTTGGAGGGGGTGGCAACGAGCAGTACTTC	CASSQVGGGGNEQYF
TRBV7-2	NA	NA	TRBJ2-3	TGTGCCAGCAGCTTAGCGGGAATTAGCACAGATACGCAGTATTTT	CASSLAGISTDTQYF
TRBV30	few	TRBD1	TRBJ2-1	TGTGCCTGGAGTAAAGGGGGCGGTGAGGTGGATGAGCAGTTCTTC	CAWSKGGGEVDEQFF
TRBV5-1	NA	NA	TRBJ2-5	TGCGCCAGCAGCTTGTTGTTGGCGGCCCAAGAGACCCAGTACTTC	CASSLLLAAQETQYF
TRBV19	NA	NA	TRBJ1-2	TGTGCCAGTAGTCCTTCCCGGGACATTTATGGCTACACCTTC	CASSPSRDIYGYTF
TRBV11-2	NA	NA	TRBJ2-1	TGTGCCAGCAGTCGGGGTGTGGAGCAGTTCTTC	CASSRGVEQFF
TRBV7-6	NA	NA	TRBJ2-7	TGTGCCAGCAGCTCACCGGGGGCGGTGATAGACGAGCAGTACTTC	CASSSPGAVIDEQYF
TRBV27	NA	TRBD1	TRBJ1-1	TGTGCCAGCGGTTTACCAGGGGGCACTGAAGCTTTCTTT	CASGLPGGTEAFF
TRBV4-1	NA	TRBD1	TRBJ1-3	TGCGCCAGCAGCCGGGACAGATCTCAGAGCTCTGGAAACACCATATATTTT	CASSRDRSQSSGNTIYF
TRBV30	NA	TRBD1	TRBJ2-1	TGTGCCTGGCTAGGGGGGACAGGGATCGGTGAGCAGTTCTTC	CAWLGGTGIGEQFF
TRBV5-4	NA	NA	TRBJ2-2	TGTGCCAGCAGCCCAGACAGGAGGAGGACCGGGGAGCTGTTTTTT	CASSPDRRRTGELFF
TRBV7-2	NA	NA	TRBJ1-1	TGTGCCAGCAGCTTAGGGGCACCTAAGGGAGCTTTCTTT	CASSLGAPKGAFF
TRBV9	NA	NA	TRBJ2-2	TGTGCCACCAGGCGGGACTTCACCGGGGAGCTGTTTTTT	CATRRDFTGELFF
TRBV12-3/TRBV12-4	few	NA	TRBJ1-1	TGTGCCAGCAGTTTATCTGGGGTGGGTGAAGCTTTCTTT	CASSLSGVGEAFF
TRBV6-5	NA	NA	TRBJ1-2	TGTGCCAGCAGTTACGGGCAGGGACGACATGGCTACACCTTC	CASSYGQGRHGYTF
TRBV29-1	once	NA	TRBJ2-5	TGCAGCGTTAGGGAAGCCCAAGAGACCCAGTACTTC	CSVREAQETQYF
TRBV7-8	NA	NA	TRBJ1-1	TGTGCCAGCAGCTTAGGAGGGGCGCTGACTGAAGCTTTCTTT	CASSLGGALTEAFF
TRBV6-5	NA	NA	TRBJ2-7	TGTGCCAGCAGTCTCCGGGACGGATACTACGAGCAGTACTTC	CASSLRDGYYEQYF
TRBV3-1/TRBV3-2	NA	NA	TRBJ2-7	TGTGCCAGCAGCGACAGAAACGAGCAGTACTTC	CASSDRNEQYF
TRBV2	NA	NA	TRBJ2-7	TGTGCCAGCCTAGACAGGCTCGAGCAGTACTTC	CASLDRLEQYF
TRBV27	NA	NA	TRBJ1-3	TGTGCCAGCAGCTCGGGACAAGGGAGGCATGGAAACACCATATATTTT	CASSSGQGRHGNTIYF
TRBV7-2	NA	NA	TRBJ1-1	TGTGCCAGCAGCCGTAGCAGGGGATTGAACACTGAAGCTTTCTTT	CASSRSRGLNTEAFF
TRBV6-6	NA	TRBD1	TRBJ1-2	TGTGCCAGCAGAGGCCCCCGGGGCAGGGGGAACTATGGCTACACCTTC	CASRGPRGRGNYGYTF
TRBV7-9	NA	TRBD1	TRBJ2-2	TGTGCCAGCAGCTTGACAGGGGCCGGGGAGCTGTTTTTT	CASSLTGAGELFF
TRBV2	NA	NA	TRBJ1-1	TGTGCCAGCAGTTCAGCAGGACCGAACACTGAAGCTTTCTTT	CASSSAGPNTEAFF
TRBV15	NA	TRBD1	TRBJ1-6	TGTGCCACCAGCAGAGATCCCCAGGGGGCTCCTAGCTCCTATAATTCACCCCTCCACTTT	CATSRDPQGAPSSYNSPLHF
TRBV19	NA	NA	TRBJ1-6	TGTGCCAGTAGGGTCGACGGGACATCCGCTAATTCACCCCTCCACTTT	CASRVDGTSANSPLHF
TRBV6-6	NA	TRBD1	TRBJ1-1	TGTGCCAGCAGTTGGGGGACAGGGAGGAACACTGAAGCTTTCTTT	CASSWGTGRNTEAFF
TRBV27	NA	NA	TRBJ2-5	TGTGCCAGCAGTTTATCGAAACAAGAGACCCAGTACTTC	CASSLSKQETQYF
TRBV27	NA	NA	TRBJ1-1	TGTGCCAGCAGTTTCGTCGAGGGAGGTACTGAAGCTTTCTTT	CASSFVEGGTEAFF
TRBV4-3	NA	TRBD1	TRBJ1-1	TGCGCCAGCAGCCAACATCACGGGACAGGGAACACTGAAGCTTTCTTT	CASSQHHGTGNTEAFF